A single sample gave rise to the 4 T cell receptor beta chains below, sequenced in a study of T cell changes during pregnancy in multiple sclerosis. Libraries were prepared by immunoSEQ multiplex PCR; TCRdb keeps only in-frame clonotypes and omits some of them. Here the sample spans 85,000 to 100,000 clones, approximately 90% being singletons. The specimen comprised peripheral blood, sampled before pregnancy. The receptors shown here come from a female donor with multiple sclerosis, enrolled in a pregnancy study.

The V and J genes are TRBV7-2 and TRBJ2-2; 8 positions agree with TRBD2. J gave up 7 bases and V 5 bases, and 15 bases lay outside the gene matches. Germline values: CDR1 SGHTA, CDR2 FQGNSA. The CDR3 is 17 amino acids. The CDR3 nucleotides read TGTGCCAGCAGCCCCAGGATTTCGTCCGGGGGGGTCGGGGAGCTGTTTTTT. It codes for CASSPRISSGGVGELFF.

The chain is built from TRBV6-4 and TRBJ1-4; no clear D. Germline-derived CDR1 and CDR2 are MRHNA and SNTAGT. Deletions cut 5 bases from V and 6 bases from J, with 13 bases between. The CDR3 consists of 14 residues. The CDR3 is CASSLLHGDEKLFF. CDR3 bases: TGTGCCAGCAGTCTACTACACGGGGATGAAAAACTGTTTTTT.

The rearrangement uses TRBV27 and TRBJ2-1; the match to TRBD2 covers 8 bases. There are 14 residues in the CDR3. Germline V gene sequence: CDR1 MNHEY, CDR2 SMNVEV (reference sequence). V shed 6 bases and J 1 base; nucleotides not matched to a gene: 2. The CDR3 DNA sequence: TGTGCCAGCAGAAGCGGGGGATCCTACAATGAGCAGTTCTTC. This translates into CASRSGGSYNEQFF.

This chain links TRBV27 with TRBJ2-3; a weak D match, TRBD1 (5 bases). Trimming pared 8 bases from V and 4 bases from J, leaving 13 bases between. Germline CDR1 MNHEY, CDR2 SMNVEV (reference sequence). This CDR3 is built from 13 residues. CDR3 bases: TGTGCCAGCGCAGACCAGGGTTCAGATACGCAGTATTTT. Translation gives CASADQGSDTQYF.